The rows below give T cell receptor beta chains drawn from one sample of a study of shared clonotypes between healthy human individuals. Only in-frame clones appear in the TCRdb table, and some are missing; sequencing was by immunoSEQ multiplex PCR. The profile covers roughly 2 million clones, with roughly 94% appearing a single time and 0.1% to 0.15% taken by the ten largest. The sequenced sample was naive CD4+ T cells sorted from blood. These receptors all come from a young man in good health. Both conserved end residues are part of each CDR3. The D gene is left open where the match is weak. Expanded clones get a size class; other rows say once, few or many, or leave the size out.

d_gene,abundance,v_gene,j_gene,CDR3nt,CDR3aa
-,-,TRBV11-2,TRBJ2-3,TGTGCCAGCAGCCCGGGTTGGGCGGGCACAGATACGCAGTATTTT,CASSPGWAGTDTQYF
-,-,TRBV11-2,TRBJ1-1,TGTGCCAGCAGCTTACAGGGGCAGATCACTGAAGCTTTCTTT,CASSLQGQITEAFF
-,-,TRBV10-1,TRBJ1-2,TGCGCCAGCAGTTCCTCAGTTTCTCGGGGCTACACCTTC,CASSSSVSRGYTF
-,-,TRBV5-1,TRBJ2-6,TGCGCCAGCGGGTTTTCTGGGGCCAACGTCCTGACTTTC,CASGFSGANVLTF
-,-,TRBV6-5,TRBJ2-7,TGTGCCAGCAGCCGCGGACCGGGGTACGAGCAGTACTTC,CASSRGPGYEQYF
-,-,TRBV6-5,TRBJ1-1,TGTGCCAGCAGTCCCCCACGCCAGGGAAACACTGAAGCTTTCTTT,CASSPPRQGNTEAFF
TRBD1,once,TRBV10-3,TRBJ2-2,TGTGCCATCAGTTGGACAGGGGGCATTAGCGGGGCCGAGCTGTTTTTT,CAISWTGGISGAELFF
TRBD1,-,TRBV6-5,TRBJ2-5,TGTGCCAGCAGACGGGACAGGGTTAAACAAGAGACCCAGTACTTC,CASRRDRVKQETQYF
TRBD1,-,TRBV25-1,TRBJ1-2,TGTGCCAGCAGTGAATCGACAGGGACAAACTATGGCTACACCTTC,CASSESTGTNYGYTF
-,-,TRBV5-4,TRBJ2-5,TGTGCCAGCAGCTCGAAGGTTGGGACGCAAGAGACCCAGTACTTC,CASSSKVGTQETQYF
-,-,TRBV5-1,TRBJ1-6,TGCGCCAGCAGCTTGGACGGGTGGGCAGAGGATTCACCCCTCCACTTT,CASSLDGWAEDSPLHF
TRBD2,-,TRBV29-1,TRBJ2-2,TGCAGCGTTGGACCTAGCGGGGGGCCGAACACCGGGGAGCTGTTTTTT,CSVGPSGGPNTGELFF
TRBD1,once,TRBV5-4,TRBJ1-1,TGTGCCAGCAGCCCGGGGACAGTGAACACTGAAGCTTTCTTT,CASSPGTVNTEAFF
-,-,TRBV5-1,TRBJ1-2,TGCGCCAGCAGCTTGGAAAGGGCCATGGGGGACTATGGCTACACCTTC,CASSLERAMGDYGYTF
TRBD1,-,TRBV12-5,TRBJ2-1,TGTGCTAGTCAGGGGGCTAGCTCCTACAATGAGCAGTTCTTC,CASQGASSYNEQFF
TRBD1,-,TRBV30,TRBJ1-2,TGTGCCTGGAGTCCAACAGGGGGCGATGGCTACACCTTC,CAWSPTGGDGYTF
-,-,TRBV5-1,TRBJ1-1,TGCGCCAGCAGCTCCGGGACGGGTATGAACACTGAAGCTTTCTTT,CASSSGTGMNTEAFF
-,few,TRBV7-9,TRBJ1-2,TGTGCCAGCAGCTTTGGCCAGGACTATGGCTACACCTTC,CASSFGQDYGYTF
-,-,TRBV19,TRBJ2-7,TGTGCCAGTTCCTCCCGGGGCGAAAGCTCCTACGAGCAGTACTTC,CASSSRGESSYEQYF